The 8 T cell receptor beta chains below come from one sample, sequenced in a study of T cell responses to AZD1222 COVID-19 vaccine (dated by TCRdb to the early 2020s). The library relied on the immunoSEQ multiplex PCR assay. This is the immuneACCESS table as TCRdb keeps it, with only in-frame sequences that have V and J called. A part of the clones is gone; compared with another copy, unresolved V genes explain less than half, and the rest is unexplained. For this sample there are 97,000 or so clones; around 87% appear just once. Less than 3.5% of the sample is in the top ten clones. The label giving this sample's time point can be read as: baseline before first vaccination. The sequenced sample was peripheral blood, obtained on day 0 of AZD1222 vaccination. The origin of the receptors is an adult in good health.

The chain combines TRBV5-1 with TRBJ1-3; the D is unclear. Deletions cut 3 bases from V and 4 bases from J, with 14 bases between. Germline CDR1 is SGHRS and CDR2 is YFSETQ. This CDR3 contains 15 residues. CDR3 nucleotide sequence: TGCGCCAGCAGCTCGGGTATCAATTTCGGAAACACCATATATTTT. Amino acid sequence: CASSSGINFGNTIYF.

V usage is TRBV5-6 and J usage is TRBJ2-5; no clear D. This CDR3 has 14 residues. The germline gives CDR1 SGHDT, CDR2 YYEEEE. The V end was cut by 2 bases, the J end by 0 bases, with 8 bases between. The CDR3 sequence: CASSFVSYQETQYF. Written as DNA, the CDR3 is TGTGCCAGCAGCTTTGTCTCCTACCAAGAGACCCAGTACTTC.

This chain links TRBV7-9 with TRBJ2-7; 8 nucleotides match TRBD1. Germline V lookup: CDR1 SEHNR, CDR2 FQNEAQ (reference sequence). The junction had 1 base not matched to a gene; V was cut back by 6 bases and J by 3 bases. The CDR3 is 12 residues long. CDR3 nucleotide sequence: TGTGCCAGCAGGGGGACAGGCTACGAGCAGTACTTC. Translated, it gives CASRGTGYEQYF.

The chain joins TRBV4-2 to TRBJ2-7, with D possibly being TRBD2 (6 bases). Trimming pared 0 bases from V and 0 bases from J, leaving 15 bases between. Germline values: CDR1 LGHNA, CDR2 YNFKEQ. The CDR3 runs to 17 residues. CDR3 DNA: TGTGCCAGCAGCCAAGATACCGGGAGAGCTATCTCCTACGAGCAGTACTTC. Encoded protein: CASSQDTGRAISYEQYF.

The chain carries TRBV28 and TRBJ2-5; TRBD1 matches at 7 bases. There are 14 residues in the CDR3. After removal of 6 bases from V and 4 bases from J, the junction contained 8 bases not matched to a gene. Germline loops: CDR1 MDHEN, CDR2 SYDVKM. The chain's CDR3 is CASSQQGLRETQYF. In DNA, the CDR3 is TGTGCCAGCAGCCAACAGGGGTTGAGAGAGACCCAGTACTTC.

This clone was recorded a few times. The gene calls are TRBV28 and TRBJ1-2; D unresolved. The CDR3 has 15 amino acids. Trimming took 2 bases from V and 2 from J, leaving 12 bases between them. Germline CDR1 and CDR2: MDHEN and SYDVKM. CDR3 residues: CASSLKWGQNYGYTF. DNA of the CDR3: TGTGCCAGCAGTTTAAAATGGGGTCAGAACTATGGCTACACCTTC.

V and J are TRBV15 and TRBJ1-1; D is unresolved. Germline values: CDR1 LNHNV, CDR2 YYDKDF (reference sequence). The CDR3 contains 14 residues. The ends were cut back, 1 base at V and 2 bases at J, with 8 bases in the middle. CDR3 DNA sequence: TGTGCCACCAGCAGAGTTCGGGGAAACACTGAAGCTTTCTTT. Translation: CATSRVRGNTEAFF.

The chain combines TRBV6-2 or TRBV6-3 with TRBJ1-6; TRBD1 agrees at 8 bases. The CDR3 is 16 residues long. V gave up 0 bases and J gave up 6 bases; unmatched junction bases: 4. Germline assignment: CDR1 MNHEY and CDR2 SVGEGT. CDR3 loop: CASSYSRGRPNSPLHF. In DNA, the CDR3 is TGTGCCAGCAGTTACTCCAGGGGGCGACCTAATTCACCCCTCCACTTT.